This T cell receptor (beta chain) was sequenced in a study of blood T cell repertoires in COVID-19 (dated by TCRdb to 2020 to 2022). At the level of the whole study: Collaborator samples came from the United States, Italy and Spain and covered acute and convalescent phases of COVID-19. A freely available public database, intended as a resource for researchers studying the immune response to SARS-CoV-2, is where the repertoires were released. Where HLA class I and class II types were available, the types were taken from metadata supplied by the sample provider, not from assay-based typing. Deeply sampled blood TCRbeta repertoires from subjects exposed to, actively infected with, or recovered from COVID-19 were included in the dataset. Samples were obtained from the ongoing ImmuneRACE study (first 160 participants) and from over 1,000 subjects provided by 6 global collaborators. The sample metadata nearly always contained a de-identified subject ID, COVID-19 status, age in years and sex. The prospective study material was composed of cDNA or gDNA derived from T cells, B-cell-depleted T cells, or PBMCs. Beyond this particular receptor, the publication reports: Clinical and demographic metadata were provided uncurated, with the amount varying by source and participant.

Comments on this clone: Its antigen specificity is not known. Qualities for individual bases were not recorded, and no much larger clone is one base off.

The immunoSEQ Assay, a bias-controlled multiplex PCR, was used to amplify TCRbeta CDR3 regions from genomic DNA. The paper's processing steps were these. Nucleated cell counts per sample were estimated from amplification of reference gene primers within the assay. To quantify the absolute abundance of each unique TCRbeta CDR3 rearrangement, sequence reads were collapsed and filtered. For each sample, productive Simpson clonality was calculated by taking the square root of Simpson's diversity index across productive rearrangements. The clones in this table, taken by TCRdb from immuneACCESS, are in-frame only. Not every clone is retained; where verified, under half of the shortfall comes from an unresolved V gene, and the cause of the rest is unknown. From that table come the V and J calls and clone size; the DNA was used to work out D and trimming. Here the sample has roughly 130,000 clones; about 92% occur a single time. The ten most abundant clones make up more than 3% of the sample.

Each collaborating institution followed its own protocols to collect whole blood in K2EDTA tubes. For TCRbeta analysis, collaborators shipped samples as frozen whole blood, isolated PBMCs, or DNA extracted from either of those sample types. What was sequenced was peripheral blood. The clonotype was recovered from a man in his fifties with active COVID-19.

The DNA sequence is TGTGCCAGCAGCAACTACAGACCGAACACCGGGGAGCTGTTTTTT. The translation is CASSNYRPNTGELFF. Recombination joined TRBV21-1 with TRBJ2-2; TRBD1, the table's D call, was not compared with the DNA. TRBV21-1 is given as a pseudogene. The cysteine opens and the phenylalanine closes a CDR3 of 15 amino acids. CDR3 DNA is the only sequence kept; it has 45 bases, read in frame from the first base.